These 24 T cell receptor beta chains originate from one sample sequenced in a study of T cells after yellow fever vaccination. One entry per CDR3 protein results from TCRdb running MiXCR on the 5' RACE reads. The table lists hundreds of thousands of distinct CDR3 sequences, roughly an eighth of them singletons, with approximately 15% in the top ten. The material was PBMCs, obtained on the day of the yellow fever booster vaccination. Receptors were obtained from a man aged 30-40 years who received the YFV17D yellow fever vaccine.

This clonotype was seen more than once but under ten times. This chain uses TRBV11-1 with TRBJ1-3; 7 nucleotides line up with TRBD1. CDR1 and CDR2 (germline): SGHAT, FQDESV (reference sequence). CDR3 length equals 11 residues. With V trimmed by 5 bases and J by 13 bases, 5 bases remained unmatched. The DNA of the CDR3 is TGTGCCAGCAGCATCCAGGACAGGATATATTTT. It is translated as CASSIQDRIYF.

The table lists this clonotype with many counts. The chain couples TRBV18 to TRBJ2-3; 12 bases line up with TRBD2. The CDR3 consists of 15 residues. With V trimmed by 4 bases and J by 5 bases, 4 bases remained unmatched. CDR1 KGHSH and CDR2 LQKENI come from the germline V gene. The CDR3 is CASSRLTSGRDTQYF. The CDR3 DNA is TGTGCCAGCTCACGACTGACTAGCGGGAGAGATACGCAGTATTTT.

This clonotype was seen only a few times. The rearrangement joins TRBV6-2 or TRBV6-3 to TRBJ1-5, with TRBD1 as a possible D gene (5 bases). Trimming took 4 bases from V and 6 from J, leaving 19 bases between them. Looked up from germline, CDR1 is MNHEY and CDR2 is SVGEGT. This CDR3 region has 16 residues. CDR3 DNA: TGTGCCAGCAGTTTCGGCCGACAGAGGGGAGGTCAGCCCCAGCATTTT. Residues: CASSFGRQRGGQPQHF.

At least ten counts were recorded for this clonotype. The CDR3 DNA follows: TGTGCCAGCAGCCCCGCCGGGGGCCCCAATGAGCAGTTCTTC. It specifies CASSPAGGPNEQFF. This chain links TRBV7-2 with TRBJ2-1, with D perhaps matching TRBD1 or TRBD2 (6 bases each). CDR3 size: 14 residues. Between the trimmed V and J ends, which lost 5 bases and 6 bases, there was a span of 14 bases. The germline V gene encodes CDR1 SGHTA and CDR2 FQGNSA.

The chain joins TRBV24-1 to TRBJ2-3; D is unresolved. V dropped 6 bases and J dropped 0 bases, with 9 bases sitting between them. Germline V gene data show CDR1 as KGHDR and CDR2 as SFDVKD. This CDR3 has 14 residues. The CDR3 sequence is CATSPASSTDTQYF. CDR3 in DNA: TGTGCCACCAGTCCGGCAAGTAGCACAGATACGCAGTATTTT.

This clonotype has only a few counts. The genes are TRBV7-2 and TRBJ2-5; either TRBD1 or TRBD2 may supply D (7 bases each). The V gene lost 2 bases and the J gene lost 4 bases, with 14 bases spanning the gap. Looked up from germline, CDR1 is SGHTA and CDR2 is FQGNSA. The CDR3 is made up of 15 amino acids. This CDR3 is CASSLSPGGGETQYF. The CDR3 DNA reads TGTGCCAGCAGCTTAAGTCCAGGGGGGGGAGAGACCCAGTACTTC.

This clonotype appeared many times. This chain links TRBV29-1 with TRBJ2-7, with TRBD1 matching over 7 bases. Germline V CDR1 and CDR2: SQVTM, ANQGSEA. CDR3 length equals 12 residues. The V and J ends lost 7 bases and 5 bases, in that order; junction bases with no gene match: 8. In nucleotides, the CDR3 is TGCAGCGCTGCGACAGGGATCCACGAGCAGTACTTC. This translates into CSAATGIHEQYF.

The chain employs TRBV20-1 and TRBJ1-3; D unresolved. V was cut by 6 bases and J by 0 bases, with 9 bases left in between. The CDR3 length is 13 residues. CDR1 DFQATT and CDR2 SNEGSKA come from the germline V gene (reference sequence). This CDR3 reads CSATDYSGNTIYF. In DNA, the CDR3 is TGCAGTGCCACGGATTACTCTGGAAACACCATATATTTT.

V usage is TRBV7-8 and J usage is TRBJ2-5; perhaps TRBD2 as D (5 bases). The CDR3 extends over 14 amino acids. Germline V CDR1 and CDR2: SGHVS, FQNEAQ. The V gene lost 1 base and the J gene lost 4 bases, with 10 bases spanning the gap. In nucleotides, the CDR3 is TGTGCCAGCAGCTTAGAGGAGGTTGGAGAGACCCAGTACTTC. Residues: CASSLEEVGETQYF.

This clonotype was picked up a small number of times. In DNA form, the CDR3 reads TGTGCCTGGAGTGGGGGCTCAGATACGCAGTATTTT. Protein product: CAWSGGSDTQYF. The J gene is TRBJ2-3, the V gene TRBV30; D may be TRBD1 (5 bases). The CDR3 contains 12 residues. Trimming removed 1 base at V and 4 bases at J, with 6 bases between. Germline V CDR1 and CDR2: GTSNPN, SVGIG (reference sequence).

The genes are TRBV19 and TRBJ1-5, with 10 bases that match TRBD1. Germline V gene lookup returns CDR1 LNHDA and CDR2 SQIVND (reference sequence). This CDR3 comprises 15 residues. Trimming cost V 6 bases and J 5 bases; bases outside gene matches: 7. The CDR3 bases are TGTGCCAGTAGGGGACAGGGGTCAAAGGATCAGCCCCAGCATTTT. This encodes CASRGQGSKDQPQHF.

A few counts support this clonotype. V is TRBV20-1 and J is TRBJ2-1; D unresolved. CDR3 length equals 14 residues. Trimming stripped 8 bases from V and 7 bases from J, with 21 bases between. In germline, CDR1 is DFQATT, CDR2 SNEGSKA (reference sequence). The CDR3 here is CSLTRGGRYNEQFF. CDR3 DNA: TGCAGTCTCACCCGAGGCGGTCGTTATAATGAGCAGTTCTTC.

This clonotype was observed many times. The chain combines TRBV29-1 with TRBJ2-1; TRBD2 aligns across 13 bases. Germline V lookup: CDR1 SQVTM, CDR2 ANQGSEA. The ends lost 7 bases at V and 7 bases at J; junction bases unmatched: 4. CDR3 length: 13 amino acids. The CDR3 DNA follows: TGCAGCGCAGGGACTAGCGGGAAGAATGAGCAGTTCTTC. Protein: CSAGTSGKNEQFF.

This clonotype was seen repeatedly, ten times or more. The genes are TRBV3-1 and TRBJ2-6; D not certain. Deletions cut 8 bases from V and 0 bases from J, with 8 bases between. The V gene's germline CDR1 is LGHDT and CDR2 YNNKEL (reference sequence). The CDR3 loop spans 14 amino acids. The CDR3 DNA reads TGTGCCAGCGCTCAGAGCTCTGGGGCCAACGTCCTGACTTTC. This translates into CASAQSSGANVLTF. Full variable domain (rest looked up from reference TRBV3-1 and TRBJ2-6): DTAVSQTPKYLVTQMGNDKSIKCEQNLGHDTMYWYKQDSKKFLKIMFSYNNKELIINETVPNRFSPKSPDKAHLNLHINSLELGDSAVYFCASAQSSGANVLTFGAGSRLTVL.

The chain is built from TRBV12-3 or TRBV12-4 and TRBJ2-5; D is ambiguous. This CDR3 is 11 amino acids long. The ends were cut back, 11 bases at V and 5 bases at J, with 12 bases in the middle. The chain's CDR3 is CAGTFSETQYF. CDR3 nucleotide sequence: TGTGCCGGCACGTTTAGCGAGACCCAGTACTTC.

This clonotype was counted a few times. This rearrangement joins TRBV6-2 or TRBV6-3 to TRBJ2-3; no clear D gene. This CDR3 region has 12 residues. V was clipped by 10 bases and J by 6 bases, with 14 bases between them. From germline, CDR1 is MNHEY and CDR2 SVGEGT. The CDR3, as DNA: TGTGCCACCTGGACCTGGCAGGATACGCAGTATTTT. It specifies CATWTWQDTQYF.

This rearrangement joins TRBV5-4 to TRBJ2-3; 9 bases align to TRBD1. V trimming: 4 bases; J trimming: 2 bases; junction bases outside the gene matches: 8. The CDR3 loop spans 16 amino acids. The germline CDR1 and CDR2 sequences are SGHNT and YYREEE (reference sequence). As DNA, the CDR3 is TGTGCCAGCAGCCACCGACAGGGGGAGGACACAGATACGCAGTATTTT. Its protein is CASSHRQGEDTDTQYF.

The chain is built from TRBV25-1 and TRBJ2-5; no clear D. Trimming removed 1 base at V and 5 bases at J, with 11 bases between. CDR3 length: 14 residues. Germline CDR1 is MGHDK and CDR2 is SYGVNS. In DNA form, the CDR3 reads TGTGCCAGCAGTGAATGGGGTAGCCGGGAGACCCAGTACTTC. Translated: CASSEWGSRETQYF. Together with reference TRBV25-1 and TRBJ2-5, the CDR3 gives the full variable domain: EADIYQTPRYLVIGTGKKITLECSQTMGHDKMYWYQQDPGMELHLIHYSYGVNSTEKGDLSSESTVSRIRTEHFPLTLESARPSHTSQYLCASSEWGSRETQYFGPGTRLLVL.

The V and J genes are TRBV7-2 and TRBJ2-7, with D unclear. CDR1 is SGHTA and CDR2 is FQGNSA in the germline V gene. The length of the CDR3 is 15 residues. Trimming cost V 5 bases and J 7 bases, with 21 bases left between them. CDR3 residues: CASSLVGPAKWEQYF. The DNA for the CDR3 is TGTGCCAGCAGCCTTGTAGGGCCCGCTAAATGGGAGCAGTACTTC.

The J gene is TRBJ2-3, the V gene TRBV13, with D possibly matching TRBD1 (6 bases). Trimming pared 2 bases from V and 4 bases from J, leaving 13 bases between. CDR3 length: 15 residues. Germline CDR1 is PRHDT and CDR2 is FYEKMQ (reference sequence). The CDR3 loop reads CASSLRLGGSDTQYF. In DNA, the CDR3 is TGTGCCAGCAGCTTACGCCTTGGGGGCTCAGATACGCAGTATTTT.

This clonotype was observed a few times. V usage is TRBV10-2 and J usage is TRBJ2-5; 10 bases are a match to TRBD2. After removal of 3 bases from V and 4 bases from J, the junction contained 11 bases not matched to a gene. This CDR3 comprises 17 residues. Germline CDR1 is WSHSY and CDR2 is SAAADI. In nucleotides, the CDR3 is TGCGCCAGCAGTGACTCCCGTATGTTAGCGGGAGGAGAGACCCAGTACTTC. The encoded protein is CASSDSRMLAGGETQYF.

This clonotype turned up a few times. The chain combines TRBV5-5 with TRBJ2-7, with D perhaps matching TRBD1 (5 bases). V lost 5 bases and J lost 1, with 10 bases in between. The germline gives CDR1 SGHKS, CDR2 YYEKEE (reference sequence). The CDR3 is 13 amino acids. CDR3: CASRPRQSYEQYF. CDR3 DNA: TGTGCCAGCAGACCAAGACAGTCCTACGAGCAGTACTTC.

The chain recombines TRBV28 with TRBJ2-7; 14 bases are a match to TRBD2. The length of the CDR3 is 17 residues. The V gene's germline CDR1 is MDHEN and CDR2 SYDVKM. Unmatched junction bases numbered 4, after V lost 3 bases and J lost 0 bases. CDR3 loop: CASSLGLAGDSSYEQYF. CDR3 coding DNA: TGTGCCAGCAGTTTGGGACTAGCGGGAGATAGCTCCTACGAGCAGTACTTC.

This rearrangement joins TRBV7-9 to TRBJ1-1; 7 bases map to TRBD1. Germline trimming cut 5 bases from V and 4 bases from J; bases unmatched to any gene: 16. Germline V CDR1 and CDR2: SEHNR, FQNEAQ (reference sequence). The CDR3 is 17 amino acids. The CDR3 here is CASSPKAPTGLGTEAFF. The DNA of the CDR3 is TGTGCCAGCAGCCCAAAGGCCCCGACAGGGCTGGGCACTGAAGCTTTCTTT.